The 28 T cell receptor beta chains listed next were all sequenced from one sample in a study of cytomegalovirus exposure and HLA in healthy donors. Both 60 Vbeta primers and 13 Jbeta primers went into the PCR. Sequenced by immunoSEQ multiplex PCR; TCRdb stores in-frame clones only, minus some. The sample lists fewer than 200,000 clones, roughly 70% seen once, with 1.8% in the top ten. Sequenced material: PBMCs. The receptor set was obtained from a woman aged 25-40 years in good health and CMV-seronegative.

In DNA, the CDR3 is TGTGCCAGCAGTCCTCGGACTAGCGGGGTATACAATGAGCAGTTCTTC. Translating it yields CASSPRTSGVYNEQFF. The chain joins TRBV5-4 to TRBJ2-1; 12 bases fit TRBD2. The CDR3 consists of 16 residues. V gave up 5 bases and J gave up 4 bases; unmatched junction bases: 7. CDR1 SGHNT and CDR2 YYREEE come from the germline V gene (reference sequence).

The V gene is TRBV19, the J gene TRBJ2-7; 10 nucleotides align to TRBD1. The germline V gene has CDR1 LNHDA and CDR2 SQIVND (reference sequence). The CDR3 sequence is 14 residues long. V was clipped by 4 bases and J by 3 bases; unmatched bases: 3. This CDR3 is CASSTTGGYYEQYF. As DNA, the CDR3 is TGTGCCAGTAGTACGACAGGGGGCTACTACGAGCAGTACTTC.

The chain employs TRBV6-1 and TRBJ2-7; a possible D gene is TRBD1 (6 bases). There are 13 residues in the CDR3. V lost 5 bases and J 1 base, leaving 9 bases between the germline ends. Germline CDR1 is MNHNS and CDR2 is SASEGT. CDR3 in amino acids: CASSLQGSYEQYF. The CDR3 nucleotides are TGTGCCAGCAGTCTACAGGGTTCCTACGAGCAGTACTTC.

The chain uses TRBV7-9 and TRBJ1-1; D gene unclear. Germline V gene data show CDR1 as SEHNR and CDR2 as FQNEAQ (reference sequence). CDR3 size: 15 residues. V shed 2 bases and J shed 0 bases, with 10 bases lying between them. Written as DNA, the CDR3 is TGTGCCAGCAGCTTATCAGGCCGAATGAACACTGAAGCTTTCTTT. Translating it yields CASSLSGRMNTEAFF.

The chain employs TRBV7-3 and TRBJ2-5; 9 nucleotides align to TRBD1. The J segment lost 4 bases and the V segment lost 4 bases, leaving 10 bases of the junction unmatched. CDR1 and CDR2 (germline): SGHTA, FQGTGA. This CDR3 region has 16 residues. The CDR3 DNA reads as TGTGCCAGCAGCTCTACCGGGACAGGGACCCTAGAGACCCAGTACTTC. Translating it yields CASSSTGTGTLETQYF.

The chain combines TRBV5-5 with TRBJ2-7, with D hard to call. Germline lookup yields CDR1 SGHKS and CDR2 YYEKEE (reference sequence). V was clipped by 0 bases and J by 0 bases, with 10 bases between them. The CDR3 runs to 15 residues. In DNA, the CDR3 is TGTGCCAGCAGCTTGGTTACAGTGAGCTCCTACGAGCAGTACTTC. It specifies CASSLVTVSSYEQYF.

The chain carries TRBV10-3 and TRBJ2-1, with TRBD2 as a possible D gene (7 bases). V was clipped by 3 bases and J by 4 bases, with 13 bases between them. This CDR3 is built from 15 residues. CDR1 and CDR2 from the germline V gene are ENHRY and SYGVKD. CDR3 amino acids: CAISDGGQPYNEQFF. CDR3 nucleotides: TGTGCCATCAGTGACGGGGGGCAGCCTTACAATGAGCAGTTCTTC.

The CDR3 sequence: CASSFGAGGVSEQFF. CDR3 sequence (DNA): TGCGCCAGCAGCTTCGGCGCGGGAGGTGTCTCCGAGCAGTTCTTC. The chain recombines TRBV5-1 with TRBJ2-1; TRBD2 matches 8 bases. This CDR3 has 15 amino acids. With 2 bases clipped from V and 10 bases from J, the junction kept 11 bases outside the gene matches. The germline V gene has CDR1 SGHRS and CDR2 YFSETQ.

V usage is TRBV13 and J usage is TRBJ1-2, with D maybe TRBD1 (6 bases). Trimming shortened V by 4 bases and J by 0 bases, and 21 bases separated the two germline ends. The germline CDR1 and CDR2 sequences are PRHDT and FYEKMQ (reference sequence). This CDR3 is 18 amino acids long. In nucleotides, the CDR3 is TGTGCCAGCAGCTCCCCCTACAGGGCCACTTTACCTAACTATGGCTACACCTTC. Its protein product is CASSSPYRATLPNYGYTF.

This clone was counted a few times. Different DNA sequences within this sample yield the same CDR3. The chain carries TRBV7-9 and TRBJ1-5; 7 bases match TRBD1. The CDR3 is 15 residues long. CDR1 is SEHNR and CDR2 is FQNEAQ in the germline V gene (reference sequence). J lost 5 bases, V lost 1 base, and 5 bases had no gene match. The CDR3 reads CASSLVGQGDQPQHF. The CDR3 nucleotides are TGTGCCAGCAGCTTAGTGGGCCAGGGGGATCAGCCCCAGCATTTT.

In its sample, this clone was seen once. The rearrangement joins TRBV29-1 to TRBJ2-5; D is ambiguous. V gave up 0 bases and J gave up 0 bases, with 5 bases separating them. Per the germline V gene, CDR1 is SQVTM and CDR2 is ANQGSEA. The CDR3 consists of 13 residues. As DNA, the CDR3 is TGCAGCGTTGAAGAACAGAACCAAGAGACCCAGTACTTC. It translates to CSVEEQNQETQYF.

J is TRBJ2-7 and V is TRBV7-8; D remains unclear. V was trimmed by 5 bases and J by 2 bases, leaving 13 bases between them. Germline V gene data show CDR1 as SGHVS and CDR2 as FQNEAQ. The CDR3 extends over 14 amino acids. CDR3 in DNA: TGTGCCAGCAGCCTCACTTTAGCTGCCTACGAGCAGTACTTC. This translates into CASSLTLAAYEQYF. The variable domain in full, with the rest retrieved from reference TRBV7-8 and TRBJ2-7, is GAGVSQSPRYKVAKRGQDVALRCDPISGHVSLFWYQQALGQGPEFLTYFQNEAQLDKSGLPSDRFFAERPEGSVSTLKIQRTQQEDSAVYLCASSLTLAAYEQYFGPGTRLTVT.

CDR3 region: CASSEYSFSSNQPQHF. In nucleotides, the CDR3 is TGTGCCAGCAGCGAATACAGCTTCTCTAGCAATCAGCCCCAGCATTTT. The chain couples TRBV5-6 to TRBJ1-5; no clear D gene. Germline CDR1 is SGHDT and CDR2 is YYEEEE. The CDR3 runs to 16 residues. Trimming pared 4 bases from V and 0 bases from J, leaving 14 bases between.

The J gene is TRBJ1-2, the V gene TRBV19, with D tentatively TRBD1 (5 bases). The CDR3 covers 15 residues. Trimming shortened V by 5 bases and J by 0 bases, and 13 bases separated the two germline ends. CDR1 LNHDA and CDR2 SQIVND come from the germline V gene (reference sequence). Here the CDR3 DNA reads TGTGCCAGTAGTCCCAGGGCGACGACTAACTATGGCTACACCTTC. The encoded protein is CASSPRATTNYGYTF.

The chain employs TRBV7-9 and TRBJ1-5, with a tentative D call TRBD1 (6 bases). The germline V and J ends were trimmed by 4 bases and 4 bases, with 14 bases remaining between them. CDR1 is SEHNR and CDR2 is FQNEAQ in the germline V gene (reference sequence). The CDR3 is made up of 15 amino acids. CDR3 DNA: TGTGCCAGCAGCTATCGGGGGGGGGCAAATCAGCCCCAGCATTTT. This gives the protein CASSYRGGANQPQHF.

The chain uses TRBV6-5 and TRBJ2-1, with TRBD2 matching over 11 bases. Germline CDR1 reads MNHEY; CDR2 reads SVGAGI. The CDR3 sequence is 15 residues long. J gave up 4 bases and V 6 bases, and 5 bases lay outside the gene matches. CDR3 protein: CASSPSGGRYNEQFF. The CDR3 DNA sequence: TGTGCCAGCAGCCCTAGCGGGGGGCGTTACAATGAGCAGTTCTTC.

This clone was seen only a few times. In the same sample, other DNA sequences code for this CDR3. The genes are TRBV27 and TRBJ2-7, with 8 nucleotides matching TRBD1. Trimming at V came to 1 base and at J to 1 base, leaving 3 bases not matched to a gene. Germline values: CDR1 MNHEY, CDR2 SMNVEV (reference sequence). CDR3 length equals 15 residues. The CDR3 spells CASSLLGQGSYEQYF. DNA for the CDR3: TGTGCCAGCAGTTTATTAGGACAGGGATCCTACGAGCAGTACTTC.

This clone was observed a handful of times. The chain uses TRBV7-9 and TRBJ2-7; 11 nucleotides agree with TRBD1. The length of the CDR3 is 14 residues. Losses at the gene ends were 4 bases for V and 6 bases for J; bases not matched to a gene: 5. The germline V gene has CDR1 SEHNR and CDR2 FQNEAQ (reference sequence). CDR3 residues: CASSSGTGGAEQYF. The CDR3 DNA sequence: TGTGCCAGCAGCTCTGGGACAGGGGGGGCCGAGCAGTACTTC.

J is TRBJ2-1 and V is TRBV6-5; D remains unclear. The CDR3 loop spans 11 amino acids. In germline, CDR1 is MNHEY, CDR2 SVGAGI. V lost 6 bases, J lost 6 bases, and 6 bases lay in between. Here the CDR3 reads CASSRGNEQFF. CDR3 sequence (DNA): TGTGCCAGCAGCCGCGGCAATGAGCAGTTCTTC.

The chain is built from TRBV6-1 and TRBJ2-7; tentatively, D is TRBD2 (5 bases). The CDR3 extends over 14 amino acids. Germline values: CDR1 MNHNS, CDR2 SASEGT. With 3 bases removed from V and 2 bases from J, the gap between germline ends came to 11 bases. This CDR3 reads CASSDAGSTYEQYF. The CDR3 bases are TGTGCCAGCAGTGATGCGGGTTCGACCTACGAGCAGTACTTC.

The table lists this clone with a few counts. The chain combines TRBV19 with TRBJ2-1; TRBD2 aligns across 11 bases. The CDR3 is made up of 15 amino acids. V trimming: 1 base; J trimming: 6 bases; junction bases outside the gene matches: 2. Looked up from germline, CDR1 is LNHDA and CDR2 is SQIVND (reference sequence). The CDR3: CASSIVSGGANEQFF. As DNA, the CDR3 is TGTGCCAGTAGTATAGTTAGCGGGGGGGCCAATGAGCAGTTCTTC.

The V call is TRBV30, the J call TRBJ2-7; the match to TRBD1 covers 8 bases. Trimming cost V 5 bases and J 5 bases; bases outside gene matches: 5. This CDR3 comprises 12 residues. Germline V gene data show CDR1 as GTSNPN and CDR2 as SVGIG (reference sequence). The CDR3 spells CAWGQGFHEQYF. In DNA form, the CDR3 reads TGTGCCTGGGGACAGGGTTTCCACGAGCAGTACTTC.

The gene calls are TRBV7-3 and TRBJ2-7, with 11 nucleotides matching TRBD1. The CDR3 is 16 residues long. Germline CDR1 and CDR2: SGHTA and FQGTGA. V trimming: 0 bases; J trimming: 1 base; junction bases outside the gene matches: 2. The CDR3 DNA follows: TGTGCCAGCAGCTTAACGGGGGACAGGGGGTCCTACGAGCAGTACTTC. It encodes CASSLTGDRGSYEQYF.

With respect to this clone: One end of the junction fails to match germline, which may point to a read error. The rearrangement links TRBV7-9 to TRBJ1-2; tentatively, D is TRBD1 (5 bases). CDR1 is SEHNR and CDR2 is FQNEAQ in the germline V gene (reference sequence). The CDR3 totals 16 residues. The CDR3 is CSSSLGPDSPSGGYTF. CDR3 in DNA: TGTTCCAGCAGCTTAGGGCCCGACAGTCCCTCAGGTGGCTACACCTTC.

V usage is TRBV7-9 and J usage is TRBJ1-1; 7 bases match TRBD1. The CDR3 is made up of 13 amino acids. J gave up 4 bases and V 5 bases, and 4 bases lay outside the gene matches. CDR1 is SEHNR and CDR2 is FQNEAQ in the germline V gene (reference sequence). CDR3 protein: CASSLQGSTEAFF. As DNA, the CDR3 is TGTGCCAGCAGCCTACAGGGGAGCACTGAAGCTTTCTTT.

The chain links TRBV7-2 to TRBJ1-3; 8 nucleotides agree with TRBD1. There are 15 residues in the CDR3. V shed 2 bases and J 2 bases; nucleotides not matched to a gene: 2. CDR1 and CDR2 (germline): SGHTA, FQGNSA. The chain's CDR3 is CASSLTTGAGNTIYF. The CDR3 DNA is TGTGCCAGCAGCTTAACGACAGGGGCTGGAAACACCATATATTTT.

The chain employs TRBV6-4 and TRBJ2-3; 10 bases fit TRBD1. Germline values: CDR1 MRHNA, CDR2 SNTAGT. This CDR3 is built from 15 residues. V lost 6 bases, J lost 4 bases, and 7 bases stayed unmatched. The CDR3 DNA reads TGTGCCAGCAGCCCCGGGACAGGGGCGGCAGATACGCAGTATTTT. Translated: CASSPGTGAADTQYF.

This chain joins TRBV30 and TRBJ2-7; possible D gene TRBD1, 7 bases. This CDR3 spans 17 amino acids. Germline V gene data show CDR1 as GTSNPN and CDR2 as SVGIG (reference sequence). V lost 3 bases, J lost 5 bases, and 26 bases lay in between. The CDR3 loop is CAWRRWGQGGPSHEQYF. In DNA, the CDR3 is TGTGCCTGGAGACGTTGGGGGCAGGGGGGACCGTCGCACGAGCAGTACTTC.